This section outlines one T cell receptor beta chain sequence together with its context. These data originate in a study of blood T cell repertoires in COVID-19. Profiling relied on immunoSEQ multiplex PCR, and the TCRdb table lists in-frame clones only, not all of them. The sample has 140,000 to 150,000 clones; 78% are singletons. The trim removed 6 bases at V and 3 bases at J, leaving 7 bases unmatched. This CDR3 has 13 amino acids. The germline V gene has CDR1 SQVTM and CDR2 ANQGSEA. The chain combines TRBV29-1 with TRBJ1-2; 7 bases map to TRBD1. The receptor's source is a woman aged 50 to 65 who had recovered from COVID-19. Sequenced sample: PBMCs or T cells enriched from blood (not recorded which). In DNA form, the CDR3 reads TGCAGCGTCTCGGCAGGGACAGACTATGGCTACACCTTC. Protein: CSVSAGTDYGYTF.